The 20 T cell receptor beta chains in this list originate from one sample, sequenced in a study of T-cell memory formation after mild COVID-19. TCRdb itself ran the 5' RACE reads through MiXCR, one entry per CDR3 protein. The sample includes roughly 100,000 distinct CDR3 sequences, 15% to 20% of them seen just once. The sample taken for sequencing was PBMCs or a T cell subset sorted from them (not recorded which). The receptor source for this set is an adult woman who had mild COVID-19 (a few samples of this study predate the infection). Cell type and time point are not known.

The table lists this clonotype with a few counts. The rearrangement links TRBV2 to TRBJ2-6; the match to TRBD1 covers 9 bases. CDR1 and CDR2 (germline): SNHLY, FYNNEI. V shed 7 bases, J shed 0 bases, and the junction held 10 bases outside the gene matches. The CDR3 is 18 residues long. The CDR3 is CASTIPGQGYSGANVLTF. The CDR3 nucleotides read TGTGCCAGCACTATTCCGGGACAGGGCTACTCTGGGGCCAACGTCCTGACTTTC.

J is TRBJ2-7 and V is TRBV5-6, with D maybe TRBD2 (6 bases). V was cut by 6 bases and J by 4 bases, with 17 bases left in between. The CDR3 is 14 residues long. Germline loops: CDR1 SGHDT, CDR2 YYEEEE. CDR3 amino acids: CASNPSGGRYEQYF. CDR3 in DNA: TGTGCCAGCAACCCGTCCGGGGGACGATACGAGCAGTACTTC.

This clonotype has a handful of counts. The chain combines TRBV4-3 with TRBJ2-5; D is unclear. The CDR3 sequence is 16 residues long. Germline-derived CDR1 and CDR2 are LGHNA and YSLEER. V lost 0 bases and J 4 bases, leaving 15 bases between the germline ends. CDR3 sequence reads: CASSQDGFVGAETQYF. CDR3 nucleotides: TGCGCCAGCAGCCAAGACGGGTTCGTAGGAGCAGAGACCCAGTACTTC.

This chain joins TRBV12-3 or TRBV12-4 and TRBJ2-1, with no clear D. The CDR3 length is 12 residues. The germline V and J ends were trimmed by 3 bases and 6 bases, with 6 bases remaining between them. Here the CDR3 DNA reads TGTGCCAGCAGTTTTATGGGCAATGAGCAGTTCTTC. Translation gives CASSFMGNEQFF.

This clonotype was counted between two and nine times. The chain carries TRBV7-9 and TRBJ2-1; 7 bases are a match to TRBD2. The germline gives CDR1 SEHNR, CDR2 FQNEAQ (reference sequence). The CDR3 extends over 13 amino acids. Unmatched junction bases numbered 12, after V lost 5 bases and J lost 14 bases. As DNA, the CDR3 is TGTGCCAGCAGCCCTAGTGAGAGCGGGATGAAGTTCTTC. This gives the protein CASSPSESGMKFF.

The chain is built from TRBV4-1 and TRBJ2-7; tentatively, D is TRBD2 (5 bases). V was clipped by 4 bases and J by 5 bases, with 24 bases between them. CDR3 length equals 17 residues. Per germline, CDR1 MGHRA and CDR2 YSYEKL. The CDR3 DNA sequence: TGCGCCAGCAGCCCAGTTGGTTTTTCGGGGAATGTGAACGAGCAGTACTTC. Its translation is CASSPVGFSGNVNEQYF.

The rearrangement uses TRBV12-3 or TRBV12-4 and TRBJ2-1; D possibly corresponds to TRBD2 (6 bases). With 8 bases removed from V and 10 bases from J, the gap between germline ends came to 24 bases. This CDR3 has 15 residues. CDR3 region: CASGPTSFLPTEQFF. The CDR3 DNA reads as TGTGCCAGCGGCCCAACTAGCTTCCTCCCGACCGAGCAGTTCTTC.

The J gene is TRBJ2-7, the V gene TRBV3-1; 9 bases fit TRBD2. Looked up from germline, CDR1 is LGHDT and CDR2 is YNNKEL (reference sequence). The length of the CDR3 is 18 residues. The V and J ends lost 0 bases and 4 bases, in that order; junction bases with no gene match: 13. The CDR3 DNA is TGTGCCAGCAGCCAAGATCTTTTCGGGGTAGCGGGGGTTTACGAGCAGTACTTC. As protein: CASSQDLFGVAGVYEQYF.

This chain connects TRBV6-5 to TRBJ2-1, with 11 positions matching TRBD2. The CDR3 spans 15 residues. J gave up 7 bases and V 2 bases, and 4 bases lay outside the gene matches. Germline values: CDR1 MNHEY, CDR2 SVGAGI. This CDR3 is CASSYKLAGVNEQFF. The CDR3 nucleotides read TGTGCCAGCAGTTACAAACTAGCGGGAGTGAATGAGCAGTTCTTC.

This rearrangement joins TRBV7-2 to TRBJ1-1; no clear D gene. CDR3 length: 14 amino acids. Between the trimmed V and J ends, which lost 1 base and 5 bases, there was a span of 11 bases. Germline V gives CDR1 SGHTA, CDR2 FQGNSA. The CDR3 is CASSLGAGSTEAFF. CDR3 DNA sequence: TGTGCCAGCAGCTTAGGTGCGGGGTCGACTGAAGCTTTCTTT.

The chain employs TRBV7-9 and TRBJ1-1, with unresolved D. V was shortened by 5 bases and J by 1 base, with 14 bases between the two germline ends. CDR1 SEHNR and CDR2 FQNEAQ come from the germline V gene (reference sequence). CDR3 size: 15 residues. CDR3 in DNA: TGTGCCAGCAGCAACATCGGTATGGGGAACACTGAAGCTTTCTTT. Its protein is CASSNIGMGNTEAFF.

The V and J genes are TRBV7-9 and TRBJ2-3, with 7 bases that match TRBD1. Germline V lookup: CDR1 SEHNR, CDR2 FQNEAQ (reference sequence). The CDR3 has 15 residues. The V gene end was trimmed by 5 bases and the J gene end by 2 bases; junction bases not matched to a gene: 7. CDR3 DNA: TGTGCCAGCAGCGCCCGGGACAGATACACAGATACGCAGTATTTT. Protein product: CASSARDRYTDTQYF.

This clonotype occurred a few times. The chain employs TRBV6-5 and TRBJ1-2; 9 bases fit TRBD1. The CDR3 has 14 amino acids. Per germline, CDR1 MNHEY and CDR2 SVGAGI. J was trimmed by 3 bases and V by 5 bases; bases with no gene match: 4. This CDR3 is CASSRDRVYYGYTF. Here the CDR3 DNA reads TGTGCCAGCAGTCGGGACAGGGTGTACTATGGCTACACCTTC.

As regards this clonotype: Given a much more abundant clone one base away, this may be a read error. The J gene is TRBJ2-7, the V gene TRBV7-8; D gene uncertain. Germline V gene lookup returns CDR1 SGHVS and CDR2 FQNEAQ. The CDR3 runs to 13 residues. CDR3 sequence (DNA): TGTGCCAGCGGCTTAGCTATCGCCGACGAGCAGTACTTC. Encoded protein: CASGLAIADEQYF. Using reference TRBV7-8 and TRBJ2-7 for the parts outside the CDR3, the full variable domain is GAGVSQSPRYKVAKRGQDVALRCDPISGHVSLFWYQQALGQGPEFLTYFQNEAQLDKSGLPSDRFFAERPEGSVSTLKIQRTQQEDSAVYLCASGLAIADEQYFGPGTRLTVT.

V gene TRBV19 combines with J gene TRBJ2-1; 8 bases match TRBD1. The CDR3 has 15 residues. The V segment lost 3 bases and the J segment 3 bases; nucleotides outside the gene matches: 4. The germline gives CDR1 LNHDA, CDR2 SQIVND (reference sequence). The CDR3 DNA reads TGTGCCAGTAGTATCGCCGGGACAGGCTACAATGAGCAGTTCTTC. Translation: CASSIAGTGYNEQFF. Supplemented by reference TRBV19 and TRBJ2-1, the full variable domain reads DGGITQSPKYLFRKEGQNVTLSCEQNLNHDAMYWYRQDPGQGLRLIYYSQIVNDFQKGDIAEGYSVSREKKESFPLTVTSAQKNPTAFYLCASSIAGTGYNEQFFGPGTRLTVL.

This clonotype was counted many times. The rearrangement uses TRBV5-1 and TRBJ2-7; D unresolved. Germline V gene data show CDR1 as SGHRS and CDR2 as YFSETQ. The V end lost 1 base, the J end lost 0 bases, and 11 bases lay between the germline ends. The CDR3 has 15 amino acids. The CDR3 DNA follows: TGCGCCAGCAGCTTGTTTGGCGTTAGCTCCTACGAGCAGTACTTC. It encodes CASSLFGVSSYEQYF.

This clonotype appeared a few times. The rearrangement joins TRBV7-9 to TRBJ1-1, with a possible D match to TRBD1 (6 bases). Deletions cut 3 bases from V and 1 base from J, with 9 bases between. The CDR3 spans 14 residues. Germline CDR1 and CDR2: SEHNR and FQNEAQ (reference sequence). CDR3: CASSLVQGNTEAFF. The CDR3, as DNA: TGTGCCAGCAGCTTGGTACAGGGGAACACTGAAGCTTTCTTT. Filled out from reference TRBV7-9 and TRBJ1-1, the complete variable domain reads DTGVSQNPRHKITKRGQNVTFRCDPISEHNRLYWYRQTLGQGPEFLTYFQNEAQLEKSRLLSDRFSAERPKGSFSTLEIQRTEQGDSAMYLCASSLVQGNTEAFFGQGTRLTVV.

This clonotype has only a few counts. This chain connects TRBV4-1 to TRBJ2-7; maybe TRBD2 (6 bases). The V end lost 0 bases, the J end lost 3 bases, and 12 bases lay between the germline ends. The CDR3 has 15 amino acids. Germline values: CDR1 MGHRA, CDR2 YSYEKL. DNA for the CDR3: TGCGCCAGCAGCCAAGATCCGGGACTGCTCTACGAGCAGTACTTC. Amino acids: CASSQDPGLLYEQYF.

The V call is TRBV7-2, the J call TRBJ2-1; 9 bases are shared with TRBD2. This CDR3 spans 20 amino acids. Germline CDR1 is SGHTA and CDR2 is FQGNSA. V gave up 5 bases and J gave up 2 bases; unmatched junction bases: 19. The CDR3 spells CASSPPVLLAGERTYNEQFF. Written as DNA, the CDR3 is TGTGCCAGCAGCCCACCAGTATTATTAGCGGGAGAGAGGACCTACAATGAGCAGTTCTTC.

This clonotype was detected only a few times. The chain employs TRBV4-2 and TRBJ2-7; 8 bases map to TRBD2. The V gene end was trimmed by 0 bases and the J gene end by 4 bases; junction bases not matched to a gene: 5. There are 15 residues in the CDR3. Per the germline V gene, CDR1 is LGHNA and CDR2 is YNFKEQ. DNA for the CDR3: TGTGCCAGCAGCCAAGAGGGACTAGGTGGATACGAGCAGTACTTC. Protein product: CASSQEGLGGYEQYF.